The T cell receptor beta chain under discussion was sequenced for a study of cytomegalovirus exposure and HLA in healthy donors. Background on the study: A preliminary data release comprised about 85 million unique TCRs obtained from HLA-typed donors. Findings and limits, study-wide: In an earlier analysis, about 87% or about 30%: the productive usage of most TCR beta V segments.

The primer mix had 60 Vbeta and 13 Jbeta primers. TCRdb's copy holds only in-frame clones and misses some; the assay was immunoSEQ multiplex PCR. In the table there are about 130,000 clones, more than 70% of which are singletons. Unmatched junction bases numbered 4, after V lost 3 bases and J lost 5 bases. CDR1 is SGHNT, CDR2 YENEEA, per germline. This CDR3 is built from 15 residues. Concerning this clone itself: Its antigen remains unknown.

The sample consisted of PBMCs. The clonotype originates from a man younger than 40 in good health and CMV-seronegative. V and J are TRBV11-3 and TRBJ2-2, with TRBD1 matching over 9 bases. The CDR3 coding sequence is TGTGCCAGCAGCTTTACAGGGGGCGAAACCGGGGAGCTGTTTTTT. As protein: CASSFTGGETGELFF.